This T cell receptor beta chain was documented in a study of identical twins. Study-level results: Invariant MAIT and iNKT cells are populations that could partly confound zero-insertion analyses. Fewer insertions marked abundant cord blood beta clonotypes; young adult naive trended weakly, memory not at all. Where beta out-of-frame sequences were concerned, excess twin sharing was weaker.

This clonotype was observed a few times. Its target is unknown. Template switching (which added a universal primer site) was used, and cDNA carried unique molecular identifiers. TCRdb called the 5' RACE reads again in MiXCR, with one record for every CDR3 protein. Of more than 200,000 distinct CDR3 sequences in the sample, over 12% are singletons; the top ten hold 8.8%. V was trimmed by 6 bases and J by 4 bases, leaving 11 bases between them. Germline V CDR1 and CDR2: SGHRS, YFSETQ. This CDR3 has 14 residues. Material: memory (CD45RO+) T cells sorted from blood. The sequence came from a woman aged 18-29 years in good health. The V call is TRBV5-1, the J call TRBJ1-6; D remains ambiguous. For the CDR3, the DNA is TGCGCCAGCACCCTCGGGAGTTATAATTCACCCCTCCACTTT. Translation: CASTLGSYNSPLHF.